Described below is a single T cell receptor beta chain sequence and its context. Its antigen is currently unknown. The CDR3 sequence is 11 residues long. This sample is drawn from a study of T cell responses to AZD1222 COVID-19 vaccine. General study findings and limits: Targets within unmutated variant regions were reportedly found for nearly half of spike-specific TCRs. White British donors predominated, females outnumbered males, and clonal diversity was possibly underestimated. At baseline, just a handful of AZD1222 recipients tested seropositive. With two AZD1222 doses given, Spike-specific TCR breadth and depth both rose.

Produced via immunoSEQ multiplex PCR; TCRdb's table is partial and in-frame only. The table lists 100,000 or so clones, more than 85% of them singletons. The sequencing used peripheral blood, collected on day 0 of AZD1222 vaccination. This chain joins TRBV21-1 and TRBJ2-5; TRBD2 is the table's D call, not checked against the DNA. TRBV21-1 is reported as a pseudogene. The origin of this receptor is an adult in good health. The CDR3, as DNA: TGTGGTCGAGCTATCCAAGAGACCCAGTACTTC. It translates to CGRAIQETQYF.